This record concerns one T cell receptor beta chain sequence. Germline V gene lookup returns CDR1 SNHLY and CDR2 FYNNEI. V lost 4 bases and J lost 7; bases outside the gene matches: 9. CDR3 length: 15 amino acids. The record originates from a study of cytomegalovirus exposure and HLA in healthy donors. Turning to the study itself: A later analysis reported the same platform for the 95 to 150 validation repertoires and the roughly 700 first-cohort repertoires.

Produced via immunoSEQ multiplex PCR; TCRdb's table is partial and in-frame only. This table holds some 130,000 clones, about nine tenths found once. The V call is TRBV2, the J call TRBJ1-5, with TRBD1 identical over 8 bases. This TCR came from a man in his late teens or twenties in good health and CMV-seronegative. Sequenced: PBMCs. The CDR3: CASSAEAGGGQPQHF. Here the CDR3 DNA reads TGTGCCAGCAGTGCCGAGGCAGGGGGCGGGCAGCCCCAGCATTTT. The variable domain in full, with the rest retrieved from reference TRBV2 and TRBJ1-5, is EPEVTQTPSHQVTQMGQEVILRCVPISNHLYFYWYRQILGQKVEFLVSFYNNEISEKSEIFDDQFSVERPDGSNFTLKIRSTKLEDSAMYFCASSAEAGGGQPQHFGDGTRLSIL.